This T cell receptor (beta chain) was documented in a study of cytomegalovirus exposure and HLA in healthy donors. The V gene's germline CDR1 is MNHEY and CDR2 SVGAGI. CDR3 length: 15 residues. Trimming removed 7 bases at V and 2 bases at J, with 17 bases between. Turning to this clone: Its specificity is not known.

Sequencing used immunoSEQ multiplex PCR; TCRdb keeps in-frame clones, though not all of them. This table has hundreds of thousands of clones, 86% appearing once. Study-level points and caveats: Associated with cytomegalovirus, according to the listing, were fewer than 200 TCR beta chains. It was confirmed in vitro that three of the CMV-associated chains were specific for CMV antigens.

The chain couples TRBV6-5 to TRBJ2-5; tentative D call: TRBD2 (5 bases). The TCR was taken from a woman aged 18 to 35 in good health and CMV-seronegative. The sequencing sample was made of PBMCs. The CDR3, as DNA: TGTGCCAGCACCCCCCGGGGTGAGGTTCAAGAGACCCAGTACTTC. Its translation: CASTPRGEVQETQYF.